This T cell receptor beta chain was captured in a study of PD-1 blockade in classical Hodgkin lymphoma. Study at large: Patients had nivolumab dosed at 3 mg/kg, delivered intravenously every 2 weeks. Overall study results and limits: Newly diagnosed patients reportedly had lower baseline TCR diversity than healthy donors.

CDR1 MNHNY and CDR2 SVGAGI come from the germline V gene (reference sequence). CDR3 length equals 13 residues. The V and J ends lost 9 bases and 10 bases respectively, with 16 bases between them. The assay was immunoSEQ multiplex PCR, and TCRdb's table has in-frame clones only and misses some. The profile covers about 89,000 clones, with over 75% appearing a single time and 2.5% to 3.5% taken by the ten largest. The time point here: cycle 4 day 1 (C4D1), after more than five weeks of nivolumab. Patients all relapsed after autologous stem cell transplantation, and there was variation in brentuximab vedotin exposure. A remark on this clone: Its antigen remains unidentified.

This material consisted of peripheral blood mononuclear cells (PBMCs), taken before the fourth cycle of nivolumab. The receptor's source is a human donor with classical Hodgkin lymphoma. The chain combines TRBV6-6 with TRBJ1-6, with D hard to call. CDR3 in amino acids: CASGREVGSPLHF. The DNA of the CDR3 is TGTGCCAGTGGGCGGGAGGTCGGATCACCCCTCCACTTT.